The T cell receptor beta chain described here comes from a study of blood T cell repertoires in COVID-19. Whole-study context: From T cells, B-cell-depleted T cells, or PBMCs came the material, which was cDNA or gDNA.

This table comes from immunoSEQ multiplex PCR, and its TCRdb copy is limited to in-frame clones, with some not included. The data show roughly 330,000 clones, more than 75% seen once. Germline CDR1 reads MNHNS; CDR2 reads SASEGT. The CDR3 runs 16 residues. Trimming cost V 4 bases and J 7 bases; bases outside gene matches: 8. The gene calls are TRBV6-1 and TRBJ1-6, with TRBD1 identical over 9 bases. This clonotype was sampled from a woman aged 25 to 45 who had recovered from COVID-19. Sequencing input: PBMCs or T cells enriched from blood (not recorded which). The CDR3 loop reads CASSARTGAVNSPLHF. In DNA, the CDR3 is TGTGCCAGCAGTGCGAGGACAGGGGCAGTAAATTCACCCCTCCACTTT.